The clone carrying this T cell receptor (beta chain) was counted many times. Its antigen is unknown. The entry originates in a study of identical twins. From the 5' RACE reads, TCRdb called clonotypes with MiXCR, one entry per CDR3 protein. The table shows about 810,000 distinct CDR3 sequences, with roughly 12% occurring only once. Study-wide results and limits: With abundant cord blood beta clonotypes, insertions were fewer; memory repertoires showed no such pattern.

Trimming removed 0 bases from V and 4 bases from J; junction bases left unmatched: 8. Germline V gene lookup returns CDR1 SQVTM and CDR2 ANQGSEA. The CDR3 is made up of 15 amino acids. In addition, the sample was reused for a study of yellow fever vaccine responses in identical twins.

The clonotype comes from a woman under 30 in good health. Sequencing input: PBMCs. The chain links TRBV29-1 to TRBJ2-7; 8 nucleotides match TRBD1. The CDR3 here is CSVEDFDRGRYEQYF. For the CDR3, the DNA is TGCAGCGTTGAAGATTTTGACAGGGGTAGGTACGAGCAGTACTTC.